What follows describes a single TCR beta chain. In the original workflow: Estimation of nucleated cell counts relied on the amplification of reference gene primers. Sequencing was performed with immunoSEQ multiplex PCR; in TCRdb, only in-frame clones are kept and a portion is missing. D and trimming come from the DNA, and the V and J calls and clone size come from that table. The sample contains nearly 110,000 clones, under 95% of which appear only once. V gave up 5 bases and J gave up 4 bases, with 12 bases separating them. The CDR3 spans 15 residues. CDR1 and CDR2 from the germline V gene are MDHEN and SYDVKM. The sample belongs to a study of blood T cell repertoires in COVID-19. Overall study: The study drew acute and convalescent COVID-19 samples from the United States, Italy and Spain. PBMCs, B-cell-depleted T cells, or T cells were the source of the cDNA or gDNA that made up the material.

This clonotype was sampled from a woman in her thirties with acute or convalescent COVID-19. Material: peripheral blood. This chain joins TRBV28 and TRBJ1-6; D may be TRBD1 (6 bases). The CDR3 DNA reads as TGTGCCAGCAGTGTCCCGACAGGTTATAATTCACCCCTCCACTTT. Translated: CASSVPTGYNSPLHF.